The 26 T cell receptor beta chains below were found in one sample sequenced in a study of blood T cell repertoires in COVID-19. This table comes from immunoSEQ multiplex PCR, and its TCRdb copy is limited to in-frame clones, with some not included. The profile shows about 310,000 clones, 75% to 90% of them singletons. Sequencing was carried out using PBMCs or T cells enriched from blood (not recorded which). The receptors stem from a woman aged 25 to 39 who had been exposed to COVID-19.

The chain joins TRBV7-2 to TRBJ2-7, with 10 nucleotides matching TRBD1. J lost 5 bases, V lost 5 bases, and 9 bases had no gene match. This CDR3 comprises 15 residues. Germline V gives CDR1 SGHTA, CDR2 FQGNSA. The CDR3 DNA is TGTGCCAGCAGCGCCCGACAGGGGGCTATGGACGAGCAGTACTTC. It specifies CASSARQGAMDEQYF.

This clone was picked up a small number of times. This rearrangement joins TRBV7-2 to TRBJ2-5, with a possible D match to TRBD2 (6 bases). The germline V gene has CDR1 SGHTA and CDR2 FQGNSA. There are 13 residues in the CDR3. V was cut by 5 bases and J by 11 bases, with 18 bases left in between. The CDR3 nucleotides are TGTGCCAGCAGCCTCAAGGGACTTCCACATCAGTACTTC. It specifies CASSLKGLPHQYF. The full variable domain, in which reference TRBV7-2 and TRBJ2-5 provide the parts outside the CDR3, is GAGVSQSPSNKVTEKGKDVELRCDPISGHTALYWYRQSLGQGLEFLIYFQGNSAPDKSGLPSDRFSAERTGGSVSTLTIQRTQQEDSAVYLCASSLKGLPHQYFGPGTRLLVL.

CDR3 bases: TGTGCCAGCAGCCAAGGACAGAACACTGAAGCTTTCTTT. Encoded protein: CASSQGQNTEAFF. The chain links TRBV4-2 to TRBJ1-1, with D uncertain. V was trimmed by 1 base and J by 1 base, leaving 4 bases between them. Germline V gene lookup returns CDR1 LGHNA and CDR2 YNFKEQ. There are 13 residues in the CDR3.

The chain carries TRBV4-3 and TRBJ1-4; a weak D match, TRBD1 (5 bases). Trimming removed 0 bases from V and 4 bases from J, with 12 bases in between. The CDR3 totals 16 residues. Germline lookup yields CDR1 LGHNA and CDR2 YSLEER. In DNA, the CDR3 is TGCGCCAGCAGCCAAGATAAAAGGACACATAATGAAAAACTGTTTTTT. Residues: CASSQDKRTHNEKLFF.

This clone appeared a single time. V is TRBV18 and J is TRBJ2-1; unclear D gene. This CDR3 is built from 15 residues. Germline V lookup: CDR1 KGHSH, CDR2 LQKENI. Trimming shortened V by 3 bases and J by 2 bases, and 11 bases separated the two germline ends. The CDR3 region is CASSPLDNTYNEQFF. Here the CDR3 DNA reads TGTGCCAGCTCACCTCTTGACAACACCTACAATGAGCAGTTCTTC.

This clone appeared once. The chain is built from TRBV2 and TRBJ1-1; the D gene is possibly TRBD1 (6 bases). V was trimmed by 0 bases and J by 2 bases, leaving 16 bases between them. The CDR3 sequence is 17 residues long. CDR1 is SNHLY and CDR2 is FYNNEI in the germline V gene. The CDR3 sequence: CASSEALRRGANTEAFF. CDR3 DNA sequence: TGTGCCAGCAGTGAAGCGCTTCGACGGGGGGCTAACACTGAAGCTTTCTTT.

The genes are TRBV7-2 and TRBJ2-7; 9 bases are shared with TRBD2. The CDR3 has 17 residues. The J segment lost 1 base and the V segment lost 4 bases, leaving 11 bases of the junction unmatched. Germline loops: CDR1 SGHTA, CDR2 FQGNSA. CDR3: CASSSRASSGVSYEQYF. The CDR3 DNA reads as TGTGCCAGCAGCTCCCGGGCGTCTAGCGGGGTTTCCTACGAGCAGTACTTC. The full variable domain, its missing parts supplied by reference TRBV7-2 and TRBJ2-7, is GAGVSQSPSNKVTEKGKDVELRCDPISGHTALYWYRQSLGQGLEFLIYFQGNSAPDKSGLPSDRFSAERTGGSVSTLTIQRTQQEDSAVYLCASSSRASSGVSYEQYFGPGTRLTVT.

This rearrangement joins TRBV6-5 to TRBJ1-3, with 7 bases fitting TRBD1. The V segment lost 8 bases and the J segment 4 bases; nucleotides outside the gene matches: 11. The germline CDR1 and CDR2 sequences are MNHEY and SVGAGI. The CDR3 extends over 15 amino acids. This CDR3 reads CASGSQGRWGNTIYF. The CDR3 nucleotides read TGTGCCAGCGGGTCACAGGGGCGCTGGGGAAACACCATATATTTT.

This clone was seen many times. This chain links TRBV7-9 with TRBJ1-4, with D possibly being TRBD1 (5 bases). Germline values: CDR1 SEHNR, CDR2 FQNEAQ (reference sequence). This CDR3 is built from 17 residues. The V and J ends lost 0 bases and 2 bases respectively, with 13 bases between them. The CDR3 nucleotides read TGTGCCAGCAGCTTAGCCTGGCAGGGCTTGACTAATGAAAAACTGTTTTTT. Translated, it gives CASSLAWQGLTNEKLFF.

The chain combines TRBV10-3 with TRBJ2-1, with 7 positions matching TRBD1. CDR1 and CDR2 (germline): ENHRY, SYGVKD. The CDR3 loop spans 13 amino acids. V dropped 10 bases and J dropped 8; count of bases not matched to a gene: 11. The CDR3 nucleotides are TGTGCCACCTCCCCCGACCAGGGGGATGAGCAGTTCTTC. Residues: CATSPDQGDEQFF.

This clone occurred many times. This chain joins TRBV7-3 and TRBJ2-1; 10 positions agree with TRBD2. V shed 1 base, J shed 7 bases, and the junction held 7 bases outside the gene matches. The CDR3 has 16 residues. The germline CDR1 and CDR2 sequences are SGHTA and FQGTGA. The CDR3 is CASSLKAGGPVNEQFF. DNA for the CDR3: TGTGCCAGCAGCTTAAAAGCGGGAGGGCCGGTGAATGAGCAGTTCTTC.

The rearrangement links TRBV19 to TRBJ2-3; a possible D gene is TRBD1 (5 bases). V was trimmed by 7 bases and J by 0 bases, leaving 14 bases between them. Per germline, CDR1 LNHDA and CDR2 SQIVND (reference sequence). The length of the CDR3 is 15 residues. Here the CDR3 reads CASKNRPRSTDTQYF. In DNA, the CDR3 is TGTGCCAGTAAAAACAGGCCCAGGAGCACAGATACGCAGTATTTT.

V is TRBV9 and J is TRBJ1-1, with a possible D match to TRBD1 (6 bases). Germline CDR1 reads SGDLS; CDR2 reads YYNGEE. This CDR3 contains 15 residues. V lost 0 bases, J lost 3 bases, and 12 bases lay in between. The CDR3 sequence is CASSVEAGADTEAFF. CDR3 coding DNA: TGTGCCAGCAGCGTAGAGGCAGGGGCCGACACTGAAGCTTTCTTT.

The chain has TRBV28 and TRBJ2-1; TRBD2 matches at 9 bases. Germline V lookup: CDR1 MDHEN, CDR2 SYDVKM. J was trimmed by 8 bases and V by 7 bases; bases with no gene match: 12. The CDR3 extends over 15 amino acids. CDR3 residues: CASNQGTSPLDEQFF. CDR3 coding DNA: TGTGCCAGCAATCAAGGGACTAGCCCCCTCGATGAGCAGTTCTTC.

This clone occurred a few times. V gene TRBV9 combines with J gene TRBJ2-2, with D unresolved. Germline V CDR1 and CDR2: SGDLS, YYNGEE. The CDR3 is 15 residues long. V gave up 4 bases and J gave up 0 bases, with 10 bases separating them. CDR3 residues: CASSLYAANTGELFF. CDR3 sequence (DNA): TGTGCCAGCAGCCTCTACGCGGCGAACACCGGGGAGCTGTTTTTT.

The V call is TRBV4-1, the J call TRBJ1-5; 7 positions agree with TRBD1. The CDR3 runs to 15 residues. CDR1 is MGHRA, CDR2 YSYEKL, per germline. Unmatched junction bases numbered 6, after V lost 5 bases and J lost 2 bases. Here the CDR3 reads CASSKVGQGNQPQHF. The CDR3 region has the DNA TGCGCCAGCAGCAAGGTCGGACAGGGCAATCAGCCCCAGCATTTT.

This chain joins TRBV7-9 and TRBJ2-7; TRBD1 aligns across 9 bases. V shed 4 bases, J shed 0 bases, and the junction held 13 bases outside the gene matches. Germline-derived CDR1 and CDR2 are SEHNR and FQNEAQ (reference sequence). The CDR3 runs 18 residues. CDR3 protein: CASSSVGTGYPRSYEQYF. The CDR3 bases are TGTGCCAGCAGCTCGGTAGGGACAGGGTACCCCCGCTCCTACGAGCAGTACTTC. Full variable domain (missing parts from reference TRBV7-9 and TRBJ2-7): DTGVSQNPRHKITKRGQNVTFRCDPISEHNRLYWYRQTLGQGPEFLTYFQNEAQLEKSRLLSDRFSAERPKGSFSTLEIQRTEQGDSAMYLCASSSVGTGYPRSYEQYFGPGTRLTVT.

The CDR3 spells CATSARIAGGTDTQYF. The CDR3 DNA is TGTGCCACCAGCGCTCGAATAGCGGGAGGGACAGATACGCAGTATTTT. The chain has TRBV15 and TRBJ2-3; 11 bases agree with TRBD2. The V and J ends lost 5 bases and 3 bases, in that order; junction bases with no gene match: 7. Per the germline V gene, CDR1 is LNHNV and CDR2 is YYDKDF (reference sequence). The CDR3 has 16 residues.

The chain recombines TRBV25-1 with TRBJ2-7; 10 bases align to TRBD2. The CDR3 contains 15 residues. J was trimmed by 1 base and V by 4 bases; bases with no gene match: 4. Germline-derived CDR1 and CDR2 are MGHDK and SYGVNS. The CDR3 nucleotides read TGTGCCAGCAGTGTAGCGGGGGGCCGATCCTACGAGCAGTACTTC. As protein: CASSVAGGRSYEQYF.

Many counts were recorded for this clone. This chain links TRBV12-3 or TRBV12-4 with TRBJ1-2; D unclear. Trimming stripped 6 bases from V and 3 bases from J, with 11 bases between. The CDR3 length is 13 residues. The CDR3 nucleotides read TGTGCCAGCAGCCCAACAATGTACTATGGCTACACCTTC. As protein: CASSPTMYYGYTF.

V and J are TRBV27 and TRBJ1-6; D possibly corresponds to TRBD1 (5 bases). There are 15 residues in the CDR3. The germline V and J ends were trimmed by 2 bases and 4 bases, with 9 bases remaining between them. From germline, CDR1 is MNHEY and CDR2 SMNVEV (reference sequence). CDR3 sequence: CASSLERGYNSPLHF. The DNA of the CDR3 is TGTGCCAGCAGTTTAGAGCGGGGGTATAATTCACCCCTCCACTTT.

This clone showed up just a few times. In DNA, the CDR3 is TGTGCCAGCAGCTACAACCACCTCAGTAATTCACCCCTCCACTTT. This encodes CASSYNHLSNSPLHF. The chain has TRBV6-5 and TRBJ1-6; D gene uncertain. The CDR3 has 15 residues. V shed 6 bases and J shed 6 bases, with 15 bases lying between them. Germline CDR1 reads MNHEY; CDR2 reads SVGAGI.

This clone was counted once. V usage is TRBV5-5 and J usage is TRBJ1-5; the D is unclear. The CDR3 covers 18 residues. The V and J ends lost 0 bases and 0 bases respectively, with 16 bases between them. Germline V gene data show CDR1 as SGHKS and CDR2 as YYEKEE (reference sequence). The CDR3 protein is CASSLGTSEVYSNQPQHF. The CDR3 DNA reads TGTGCCAGCAGCTTGGGAACTTCGGAGGTTTATAGCAATCAGCCCCAGCATTTT.

A note on this clone: The same CDR3 can be traced to other DNA sequences in this sample. CDR3 bases: TGCGCCAGCAGCTATTCCGGGACTAGCGGCCAAGAGACCCAGTACTTC. It is translated as CASSYSGTSGQETQYF. V and J are TRBV4-1 and TRBJ2-5; 11 nucleotides line up with TRBD2. CDR3 length: 16 amino acids. The V segment lost 5 bases and the J segment 1 base; nucleotides outside the gene matches: 6. Germline values: CDR1 MGHRA, CDR2 YSYEKL.

This sequence joins TRBV3-1 (or the pseudogene TRBV3-2) and TRBJ2-4, with 9 bases that match TRBD2. With V trimmed by 5 bases and J by 0 bases, 8 bases remained unmatched. CDR1 is LGHDT, CDR2 YNNKEL, per germline (reference sequence). This CDR3 is 17 amino acids long. CDR3 DNA sequence: TGTGCCAGCAGCGAACTGGGACTAGCAGAAGCCAAAAACATTCAGTACTTC. Translated, it gives CASSELGLAEAKNIQYF.

The rearrangement uses TRBV28 and TRBJ1-4, with D unresolved. Germline lookup yields CDR1 MDHEN and CDR2 SYDVKM. This CDR3 contains 15 residues. Trimming stripped 6 bases from V and 2 bases from J, with 13 bases between. DNA for the CDR3: TGTGCCAGCAGGTGGACCGCGGGCACTAATGAAAAACTGTTTTTT. Translation: CASRWTAGTNEKLFF.